These 10 T cell receptor beta chains were all obtained from the same sample, sequenced in a study of tumor and adjacent non-tumor tissue in lung cancer. RNA was extracted from bulk tissue without any cell sorting. Three rounds of nested PCR, following a modified ARM-PCR protocol, produced the TCRbeta library. TCRdb re-derived calls from the multiplex PCR reads in MiXCR, one entry per CDR3 protein. The data show around 86,000 distinct CDR3 sequences, with 55% to 80% seen just once and approximately 9% held by the top ten. Material: lung tumor tissue. The receptors come from a woman aged 40-49 years with non-small cell lung cancer.

As regards this clonotype: Relative to the germline gene, one junction end is altered; a read error may explain this. The chain combines TRBV29-1 with TRBJ2-1, with D tentatively TRBD1 (5 bases). Germline CDR1 reads SQVTM; CDR2 reads ANQGSEA. This CDR3 contains 16 residues. CDR3 loop: CGVGDPDRNSYNEQFF. The CDR3 coding sequence is TGCGGCGTTGGAGACCCCGACAGAAACTCCTACAATGAGCAGTTCTTC.

As concerns this clonotype: One junction end disagrees with the germline gene, perhaps due to a read error. The genes are TRBV6-5 and TRBJ1-2, with D possibly TRBD1 on 5 matching bases. The V gene's germline CDR1 is MNHEY and CDR2 SVGAGI. The CDR3 has 14 residues. The CDR3 loop reads CASSYDWGVYGYIF. The CDR3 DNA reads TGTGCCAGCAGTTACGACTGGGGGGTCTATGGCTACATCTTC.

The chain employs TRBV11-2 and TRBJ2-7; unclear D gene. Germline CDR1 is SGHAT and CDR2 is FQNNGV. There are 15 residues in the CDR3. V was cut by 11 bases and J by 0 bases, with 20 bases left in between. DNA of the CDR3: TGTGCCGTCAGCACATCACCTGGAAGCTCCTACGAGCAGTACTTC. Its translation is CAVSTSPGSSYEQYF.

V is TRBV7-9 and J is TRBJ2-2, with 11 bases aligning to TRBD2. The germline gives CDR1 SEHNR, CDR2 FQNEAQ (reference sequence). The J segment lost 3 bases and the V segment lost 5 bases, leaving 8 bases of the junction unmatched. The CDR3 loop spans 17 amino acids. The CDR3 DNA reads TGTGCCAGCAGCCTAACGACTAGCGGGGCTCACACCGGGGAGCTGTTTTTT. It encodes CASSLTTSGAHTGELFF.

Turning to this clonotype: Given a much more abundant clone one base away, this may be a read error. The genes are TRBV11-3 and TRBJ2-2, with a tentative D call TRBD1 (7 bases). The CDR3 totals 17 residues. Germline CDR1 SGHNT, CDR2 YENEEA. The CDR3 region is CASSPGGGTSKTGELFF. CDR3 bases: TGTGCCAGCAGCCCCGGAGGGGGCACCTCGAAGACCGGGGAGCTGTTTTTT.

Comments on this clonotype: Here the CDR3 omits its conserved ending phenylalanine or tryptophan, so a read error is the likely source. The genes are TRBV2 and TRBJ1-5; TRBD1 is a possible D gene (6 bases). Germline loops: CDR1 SNHLY, CDR2 FYNNEI. This CDR3 comprises 14 residues. Trimming left V 4 bases short and J 5 bases short, with 12 bases between. The CDR3 here is CASSARTEHQPQHY. The DNA for the CDR3 is TGTGCCAGCAGTGCTAGGACAGAGCATCAGCCCCAGCATTAT.

On this clonotype itself: It may be a read error: a sequence one base away is much more abundant. The V call is TRBV20-1, the J call TRBJ1-5; D might be TRBD1 (6 bases). V lost 7 bases and J 0 bases, leaving 28 bases between the germline ends. Germline CDR1 and CDR2: DFQATT and SNEGSKA (reference sequence). CDR3 length equals 19 residues. CDR3: CSVLGGGQGVSYSNQPQHF. The CDR3, as DNA: TGCAGTGTGTTAGGAGGGGGGCAGGGCGTTTCCTATAGCAATCAGCCCCAGCATTTT.

This clonotype was seen repeatedly, ten times or more. The chain combines TRBV6-5 with TRBJ2-2; TRBD1 matches 8 bases. Germline values: CDR1 MNHEY, CDR2 SVGAGI. V shed 3 bases, J shed 3 bases, and the junction held 3 bases outside the gene matches. The CDR3 contains 15 residues. Here the CDR3 reads CASSYQGADTGELFF. The CDR3 nucleotides are TGTGCCAGCAGTTATCAGGGGGCTGACACCGGGGAGCTGTTTTTT.

With respect to this clonotype: A clone one base away is much larger, so this may be a read error. This CDR3 fails to terminate in the conserved phenylalanine or tryptophan, so it likely reflects a read error. This chain connects TRBV7-9 to TRBJ1-4, with D unclear. Germline V gives CDR1 SEHNR, CDR2 FQNEAQ (reference sequence). The CDR3 runs 13 residues. V lost 4 bases, J lost 8 bases, and 11 bases lay in between. The CDR3 nucleotides read TGTGCCAGCAGCTCCCGGCAGGACGAAAAACTGTTTCTT. Its protein product is CASSSRQDEKLFL.

A word on this clonotype: A much more abundant neighbour one base away suggests this may be a read error. The V and J genes are TRBV20-1 and TRBJ1-2, with D perhaps matching TRBD1 (5 bases). Germline values: CDR1 DFQATT, CDR2 SNEGSKA (reference sequence). The CDR3 contains 12 residues. The CDR3 bases are TGCAATGCTATGGGGGTGAGCTATGGCTACACCTTC. Translated, it gives CNAMGVSYGYTF.